Shown below are 21 T cell receptor beta chains from a single sample sequenced in a study of blood T cell repertoires in COVID-19. Clones were sequenced by immunoSEQ multiplex PCR, and TCRdb holds only the in-frame ones, with some missing. Found here are 150,000 to 200,000 clones, roughly 80% of them singletons; the top ten hold approximately 19%. What was sequenced was peripheral blood. The source of these receptors is a woman older than 75 with acute or convalescent COVID-19.

The chain links TRBV30 to TRBJ2-5, with D possibly TRBD1 on 8 matching bases. Germline values: CDR1 GTSNPN, CDR2 SVGIG (reference sequence). The length of the CDR3 is 16 residues. V lost 3 bases, J lost 1 base, and 18 bases lay in between. CDR3 nucleotide sequence: TGTGCCTGGAGCGTACAGGGGGGGGGCCTCCAAGAGACCCAGTACTTC. Encoded protein: CAWSVQGGGLQETQYF.

The chain couples TRBV2 to TRBJ1-2, with 7 bases lining up with TRBD1. From germline, CDR1 is SNHLY and CDR2 FYNNEI. Losses at the gene ends were 6 bases for V and 5 bases for J; bases not matched to a gene: 9. This CDR3 spans 14 amino acids. This CDR3 is CASSPGQLEYGYTF. In DNA form, the CDR3 reads TGTGCCAGCAGCCCGGGACAGCTAGAGTATGGCTACACCTTC.

In nucleotides, the CDR3 is TGTGCCAGTAGTATTATGGTCGGGAGCTTAGATACGCAGTATTTT. Protein sequence: CASSIMVGSLDTQYF. This sequence joins TRBV19 and TRBJ2-3; the D gene is possibly TRBD2 (6 bases). V gave up 3 bases and J gave up 5 bases, with 15 bases separating them. The germline CDR1 and CDR2 sequences are LNHDA and SQIVND (reference sequence). This CDR3 is built from 15 residues.

V gene TRBV3-1 (or the pseudogene TRBV3-2) combines with J gene TRBJ2-7; TRBD1 matches at 9 bases. CDR3 size: 15 residues. CDR1 is LGHDT, CDR2 YNNKEL, per germline (reference sequence). V was clipped by 4 bases and J by 3 bases; unmatched bases: 7. CDR3 protein: CASSLSTGGNYEQYF. The CDR3 DNA follows: TGTGCCAGCAGCCTATCGACAGGGGGAAACTACGAGCAGTACTTC.

J is TRBJ2-2 and V is TRBV9, with TRBD2 as a possible D gene (6 bases). CDR1 and CDR2 (germline): SGDLS, YYNGEE. The CDR3 totals 16 residues. V shed 0 bases and J shed 6 bases, with 15 bases lying between them. DNA for the CDR3: TGTGCCAGCAGCGTAGGGCCGGGGGTAGTCGCCGGGGAGCTGTTTTTT. Encoded protein: CASSVGPGVVAGELFF.

This CDR3 reads CSVTREGYEQYF. The CDR3 bases are TGCAGCGTTACGAGGGAGGGCTACGAGCAGTACTTC. The chain carries TRBV29-1 and TRBJ2-7; 7 bases line up with TRBD2. The CDR3 contains 12 residues. Trimming at V came to 5 bases and at J to 3 bases, leaving 4 bases not matched to a gene. Germline CDR1 reads SQVTM; CDR2 reads ANQGSEA.

V is TRBV11-2 and J is TRBJ1-6; D is ambiguous. The CDR3 covers 13 residues. V lost 5 bases to trimming and J lost 10 bases, with 12 bases between them. Per the germline V gene, CDR1 is SGHAT and CDR2 is FQNNGV. The CDR3 DNA reads TGTGCCAGCAGCCCGACCAGAGGGTCACCCCTCCACTTT. As protein: CASSPTRGSPLHF. Variable domain in full (rest from reference TRBV11-2 and TRBJ1-6): EAGVAQSPRYKIIEKRQSVAFWCNPISGHATLYWYQQILGQGPKLLIQFQNNGVVDDSQLPKDRFSAERLKGVDSTLKIQPAKLEDSAVYLCASSPTRGSPLHFGNGTRLTVT.

This clone was observed a few times. The chain has TRBV3-1 (or the pseudogene TRBV3-2) and TRBJ1-2, with D unclear. Looked up from germline, CDR1 is LGHDT and CDR2 is YNNKEL (reference sequence). V was trimmed by 0 bases and J by 4 bases, leaving 6 bases between them. The CDR3 covers 13 residues. The CDR3, as DNA: TGTGCCAGCAGCCAAGATTCGAGCTATGGCTACACCTTC. Its protein is CASSQDSSYGYTF.

The rearrangement joins TRBV2 to TRBJ2-1; TRBD1 agrees at 10 bases. The CDR3 is made up of 16 amino acids. Germline loops: CDR1 SNHLY, CDR2 FYNNEI. The V and J ends lost 6 bases and 4 bases, in that order; junction bases with no gene match: 9. The CDR3 coding sequence is TGTGCCAGCAGGTCCCGAGGACAGGGGGGATACAATGAGCAGTTCTTC. Protein sequence: CASRSRGQGGYNEQFF.

The J gene is TRBJ1-5, the V gene TRBV6-6, with D tentatively TRBD1 (5 bases). Germline assignment: CDR1 MNHNY and CDR2 SVGAGI (reference sequence). The V end was cut by 7 bases, the J end by 2 bases, with 18 bases between. The CDR3 runs 16 residues. The CDR3 protein is CASNQGGSLGNQPQHF. CDR3 nucleotide sequence: TGTGCCAGCAACCAGGGAGGGAGTCTCGGCAATCAGCCCCAGCATTTT.

This sequence joins TRBV6-5 and TRBJ2-7; a possible D gene is TRBD1 (6 bases). V lost 0 bases and J 0 bases, leaving 6 bases between the germline ends. CDR3 length: 14 amino acids. CDR1 MNHEY and CDR2 SVGAGI come from the germline V gene. The CDR3 DNA reads TGTGCCAGCAGTTACTCGGACAGCTCCTACGAGCAGTACTTC. Translated: CASSYSDSSYEQYF.

The chain combines TRBV5-5 with TRBJ2-1, with 16 bases identical to TRBD2. The CDR3 is 19 amino acids. CDR1 is SGHKS, CDR2 YYEKEE, per germline (reference sequence). The J segment lost 7 bases and the V segment lost 5 bases, leaving 15 bases of the junction unmatched. In DNA, the CDR3 is TGTGCCAGCAGTCCGACGGGACTAGCGGGAGGGTGGGGGGAAAATGAGCAGTTCTTC. Protein product: CASSPTGLAGGWGENEQFF.

This chain connects TRBV3-1 (or the pseudogene TRBV3-2) to TRBJ2-3; 11 bases align to TRBD2. Germline trimming cut 0 bases from V and 3 bases from J; bases unmatched to any gene: 11. The germline V gene encodes CDR1 LGHDT and CDR2 YNNKEL (reference sequence). There are 19 residues in the CDR3. The CDR3 DNA is TGTGCCAGCAGCCAAGATCCGATACTAGCGGGGGTTGGTACAGATACGCAGTATTTT. Amino acid sequence: CASSQDPILAGVGTDTQYF.

The gene calls are TRBV28 and TRBJ1-5; D gene uncertain. The V end lost 1 base, the J end lost 5 bases, and 18 bases lay between the germline ends. This CDR3 has 17 residues. Per the germline V gene, CDR1 is MDHEN and CDR2 is SYDVKM. CDR3 nucleotides: TGTGCCAGCAGTTTATTCAATTACGCGGGGTCCGATCAGCCCCAGCATTTT. This encodes CASSLFNYAGSDQPQHF. Combining the CDR3 with reference TRBV28 and TRBJ1-5 gives the whole variable domain DVKVTQSSRYLVKRTGEKVFLECVQDMDHENMFWYRQDPGLGLRLIYFSYDVKMKEKGDIPEGYSVSREKKERFSLILESASTNQTSMYLCASSLFNYAGSDQPQHFGDGTRLSIL.

This chain joins TRBV6-4 and TRBJ2-3; D gene unclear. Germline assignment: CDR1 MRHNA and CDR2 SNTAGT. V was cut by 0 bases and J by 1 base, with 8 bases left in between. The length of the CDR3 is 15 residues. The CDR3 is CASSDSSEGTDTQYF. CDR3 coding DNA: TGTGCCAGCAGTGACTCAAGCGAGGGCACAGATACGCAGTATTTT.

The table lists this clone with many counts. The chain couples TRBV10-1 to TRBJ1-1, with D perhaps TRBD1 (5 bases). This CDR3 is 15 amino acids long. Germline CDR1 and CDR2: WNHNN and SYGVQD (reference sequence). Deletions cut 0 bases from V and 5 bases from J, with 13 bases between. CDR3 region: CASSESMGKGTEAFF. The CDR3 DNA sequence: TGCGCCAGCAGTGAGTCGATGGGCAAGGGGACTGAAGCTTTCTTT.

The rearrangement uses TRBV19 and TRBJ1-3, with D possibly TRBD1 on 5 matching bases. Trimming removed 0 bases at V and 0 bases at J, with 12 bases between. The germline CDR1 and CDR2 sequences are LNHDA and SQIVND (reference sequence). CDR3 length: 17 amino acids. Here the CDR3 reads CASSIDQGPYSGNTIYF. DNA of the CDR3: TGTGCCAGTAGTATAGATCAGGGCCCATACTCTGGAAACACCATATATTTT. The variable domain in full, completed from reference TRBV19 and TRBJ1-3, reads DGGITQSPKYLFRKEGQNVTLSCEQNLNHDAMYWYRQDPGQGLRLIYYSQIVNDFQKGDIAEGYSVSREKKESFPLTVTSAQKNPTAFYLCASSIDQGPYSGNTIYFGEGSWLTVV.

The rearrangement uses TRBV18 and TRBJ1-2; 8 bases fit TRBD1. V lost 3 bases and J lost 0; bases outside the gene matches: 6. Looked up from germline, CDR1 is KGHSH and CDR2 is LQKENI. The CDR3 totals 16 residues. The CDR3 loop reads CASSPKSDRANYGYTF. CDR3 in DNA: TGTGCCAGCTCACCTAAGTCGGACAGGGCTAACTATGGCTACACCTTC.

The V and J genes are TRBV6-1 and TRBJ1-3, with TRBD1 matching over 7 bases. CDR1 is MNHNS and CDR2 is SASEGT in the germline V gene. The CDR3 spans 17 residues. V shed 6 bases, J shed 0 bases, and the junction held 11 bases outside the gene matches. The CDR3 bases are TGTGCCAGCAGCGAAATTTTGGGACAGTCCTCTGGAAACACCATATATTTT. As protein: CASSEILGQSSGNTIYF.

V gene TRBV6-2 or TRBV6-3 combines with J gene TRBJ1-1, with D perhaps matching TRBD1 (5 bases). Germline CDR1 and CDR2: MNHEY and SVGEGT. Trimming removed 2 bases from V and 2 bases from J, with 15 bases in between. The CDR3 has 16 amino acids. The CDR3 sequence: CASSYQGPNLNTEAFF. For the CDR3, the DNA is TGTGCCAGCAGTTACCAGGGCCCGAACCTAAACACTGAAGCTTTCTTT.

This chain links TRBV4-2 with TRBJ2-1; D uncertain. V shed 1 base and J shed 5 bases, with 6 bases lying between them. The CDR3 length is 13 residues. CDR1 is LGHNA and CDR2 is YNFKEQ in the germline V gene. CDR3 sequence (DNA): TGTGCCAGCAGCCAAGTTACAAACAATGAGCAGTTCTTC. This codes for CASSQVTNNEQFF.